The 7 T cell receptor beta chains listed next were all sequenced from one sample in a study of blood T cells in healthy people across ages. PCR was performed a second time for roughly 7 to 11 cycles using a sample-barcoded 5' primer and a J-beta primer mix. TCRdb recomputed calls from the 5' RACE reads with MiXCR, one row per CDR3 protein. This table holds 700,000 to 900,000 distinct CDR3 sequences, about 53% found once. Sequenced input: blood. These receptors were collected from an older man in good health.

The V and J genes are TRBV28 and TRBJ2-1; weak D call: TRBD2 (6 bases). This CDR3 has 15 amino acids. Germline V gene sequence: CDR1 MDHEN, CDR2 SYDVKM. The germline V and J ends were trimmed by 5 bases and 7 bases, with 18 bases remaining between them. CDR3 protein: CASSQDALGGNEQFF. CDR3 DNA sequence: TGTGCCAGCAGTCAAGACGCCCTGGGGGGAAATGAGCAGTTCTTC.

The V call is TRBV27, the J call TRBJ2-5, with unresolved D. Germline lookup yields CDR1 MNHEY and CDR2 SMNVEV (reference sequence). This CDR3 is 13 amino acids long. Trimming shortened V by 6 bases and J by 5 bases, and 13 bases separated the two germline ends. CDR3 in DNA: TGTGCCAGCAGGGTGTCATTTTGGGAGACCCAGTACTTC. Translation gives CASRVSFWETQYF.

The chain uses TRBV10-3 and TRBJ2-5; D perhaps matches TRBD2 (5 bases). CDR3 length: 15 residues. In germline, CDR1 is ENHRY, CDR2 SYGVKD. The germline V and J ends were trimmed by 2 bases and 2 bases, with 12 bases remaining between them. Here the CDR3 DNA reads TGTGCCATCAGTGAGGGCAACCCGGGGCAAGAGACCCAGTACTTC. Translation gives CAISEGNPGQETQYF.

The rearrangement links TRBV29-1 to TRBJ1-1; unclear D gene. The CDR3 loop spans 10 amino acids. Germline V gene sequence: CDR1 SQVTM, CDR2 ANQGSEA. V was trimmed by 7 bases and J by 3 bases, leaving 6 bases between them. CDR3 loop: CSATYTEAFF. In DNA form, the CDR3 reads TGCAGCGCCACGTACACTGAAGCTTTCTTT. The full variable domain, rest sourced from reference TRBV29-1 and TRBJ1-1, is SAVISQKPSRDICQRGTSLTIQCQVDSQVTMMFWYRQQPGQSLTLIATANQGSEATYESGFVIDKFPISRPNLTFSTLTVSNMSPEDSSIYLCSATYTEAFFGQGTRLTVV.

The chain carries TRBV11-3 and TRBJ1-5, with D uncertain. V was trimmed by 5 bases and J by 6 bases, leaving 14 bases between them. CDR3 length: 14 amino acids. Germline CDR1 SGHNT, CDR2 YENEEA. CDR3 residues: CASSPPTESQPQHF. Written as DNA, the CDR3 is TGTGCCAGCAGCCCCCCTACAGAGAGTCAGCCCCAGCATTTT. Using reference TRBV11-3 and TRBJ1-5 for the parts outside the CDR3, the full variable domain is EAGVVQSPRYKIIEKKQPVAFWCNPISGHNTLYWYLQNLGQGPELLIRYENEEAVDDSQLPKDRFSAERLKGVDSTLKIQPAELGDSAVYLCASSPPTESQPQHFGDGTRLSIL.

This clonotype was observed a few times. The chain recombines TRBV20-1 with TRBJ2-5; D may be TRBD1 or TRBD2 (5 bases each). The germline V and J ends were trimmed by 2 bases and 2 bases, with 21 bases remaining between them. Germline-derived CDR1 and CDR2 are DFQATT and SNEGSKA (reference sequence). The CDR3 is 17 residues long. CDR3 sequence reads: CSARPYGAGGSQETQYF. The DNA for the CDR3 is TGCAGTGCTAGACCATATGGGGCGGGCGGATCACAAGAGACCCAGTACTTC.

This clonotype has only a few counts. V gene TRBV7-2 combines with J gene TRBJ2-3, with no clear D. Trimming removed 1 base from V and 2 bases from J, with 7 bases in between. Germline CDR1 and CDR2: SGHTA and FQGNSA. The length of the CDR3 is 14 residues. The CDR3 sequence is CASSLETITDTQYF. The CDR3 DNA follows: TGTGCCAGCAGCTTAGAAACAATCACAGATACGCAGTATTTT.